Following are 17 T cell receptor beta chains from one sample sequenced in a study of early T cells in non-severe SARS-CoV-2 infection. TCRdb redid the calling of the 5' RACE reads with MiXCR, one entry per CDR3 protein. The repertoire holds about 83,000 distinct CDR3 sequences, with approximately 13% as singletons. The sample was whole blood. Receptors were obtained from an adult who was a healthcare worker with PCR-confirmed SARS-CoV-2 infection or an uninfected control (not recorded which).

This clonotype has more than one count but fewer than ten. V and J are TRBV7-3 and TRBJ2-2; 8 bases are a match to TRBD2. Trimming cost V 5 bases and J 5 bases; bases outside gene matches: 4. Germline V lookup: CDR1 SGHTA, CDR2 FQGTGA. The CDR3 consists of 14 residues. CDR3 in amino acids: CASSPERGTGELFF. The CDR3 coding sequence is TGTGCCAGCAGCCCGGAGCGGGGGACCGGGGAGCTGTTTTTT.

The V and J genes are TRBV16 and TRBJ1-2; no clear D gene. The germline gives CDR1 KGHSY, CDR2 FQNENV. This CDR3 has 16 residues. Trimming took 1 base from V and 0 from J, leaving 12 bases between them. The CDR3 loop reads CASSQYSEGSNYGYTF. The CDR3 coding sequence is TGTGCCAGCAGCCAATATTCGGAGGGTTCTAACTATGGCTACACCTTC.

The rearrangement joins TRBV6-6 to TRBJ2-7, with TRBD2 as a possible D gene (6 bases). Between the trimmed V and J ends, which lost 7 bases and 1 base, there was a span of 17 bases. CDR1 is MNHNY, CDR2 SVGAGI, per germline (reference sequence). CDR3 length: 15 residues. The CDR3 sequence is CASTDPPSASYEQYF. CDR3 nucleotides: TGTGCCAGCACCGACCCACCTAGCGCTTCCTACGAGCAGTACTTC.

The genes are TRBV6-1 and TRBJ2-2; TRBD1 is a possible D gene (6 bases). CDR1 MNHNS and CDR2 SASEGT come from the germline V gene. The CDR3 covers 16 residues. V shed 2 bases and J shed 2 bases, with 12 bases lying between them. This CDR3 reads CASSERPGANTGELFF. CDR3 DNA: TGTGCCAGCAGTGAACGGCCAGGGGCCAACACCGGGGAGCTGTTTTTT.

This clonotype was detected a few times. V gene TRBV6-6 combines with J gene TRBJ2-2; D may be TRBD2 (6 bases). Trimming left V 9 bases short and J 6 bases short, with 17 bases between. This CDR3 comprises 14 residues. The germline CDR1 and CDR2 sequences are MNHNY and SVGAGI (reference sequence). CDR3 DNA sequence: TGTGCCAGTACGGGCCGGGGGATTCCCGGGGAGCTGTTTTTT. It is translated as CASTGRGIPGELFF.

This clonotype was picked up a small number of times. CDR3 sequence: CASSLMGRGNQPQHF. The DNA for the CDR3 is TGTGCCAGCAGCTTGATGGGGCGGGGAAATCAGCCCCAGCATTTT. The chain links TRBV7-2 to TRBJ1-5; D possibly corresponds to TRBD1 (5 bases). The CDR3 sequence is 15 residues long. V was shortened by 3 bases and J by 4 bases, with 13 bases between the two germline ends. The germline V gene has CDR1 SGHTA and CDR2 FQGNSA.

Ten or more counts support this clonotype. The V call is TRBV29-1, the J call TRBJ2-7, with D unclear. Germline CDR1 and CDR2: SQVTM and ANQGSEA. The V and J ends lost 4 bases and 4 bases respectively, with 5 bases between them. The CDR3 runs 10 residues. CDR3 nucleotides: TGCAGCGTTGTTGAGTACGAGCAGTACTTC. This encodes CSVVEYEQYF.

In its sample, this clonotype was seen a few times. CDR3 DNA: TGTGCCAGCAGACCGGGACTAGCGGGATCTCCCTACGAGCAGTACTTC. It codes for CASRPGLAGSPYEQYF. The gene calls are TRBV6-2 or TRBV6-3 and TRBJ2-7; 13 nucleotides agree with TRBD2. This CDR3 region has 16 residues. The V segment lost 6 bases and the J segment 2 bases; nucleotides outside the gene matches: 7. Per germline, CDR1 MNHEY and CDR2 SVGEGT.

This clonotype was seen a few times. V is TRBV7-9 and J is TRBJ2-3; maybe TRBD2 (6 bases). The V gene lost 4 bases and the J gene lost 4 bases, with 15 bases spanning the gap. This CDR3 contains 15 residues. The germline V gene has CDR1 SEHNR and CDR2 FQNEAQ (reference sequence). CDR3 coding DNA: TGTGCCAGCAGCTGGGGGTTCGGGGAGGCAGATACGCAGTATTTT. Translation: CASSWGFGEADTQYF.

This clonotype was counted a few times. The rearrangement links TRBV18 to TRBJ1-5; D is possibly TRBD1 (6 bases). The germline V gene has CDR1 KGHSH and CDR2 LQKENI. V was cut by 4 bases and J by 0 bases, with 7 bases left in between. CDR3 length equals 14 residues. CDR3 sequence reads: CASSQGHSNQPQHF. The CDR3 DNA reads as TGTGCCAGCTCACAGGGACATAGCAATCAGCCCCAGCATTTT.

The chain employs TRBV5-5 and TRBJ2-7; D is tentatively TRBD1 or TRBD2 (6 bases each). Trimming cost V 5 bases and J 0 bases, with 18 bases left between them. The germline V gene encodes CDR1 SGHKS and CDR2 YYEKEE (reference sequence). This CDR3 contains 16 residues. The CDR3 DNA is TGTGCCAGCAGTGTAACGCGGGACAAGAGCTCCTACGAGCAGTACTTC. Protein: CASSVTRDKSSYEQYF.

This clonotype was seen only a few times. V and J are TRBV7-8 and TRBJ2-7; perhaps D is TRBD1 or TRBD2 (5 bases each). From germline, CDR1 is SGHVS and CDR2 FQNEAQ. With 5 bases removed from V and 0 bases from J, the gap between germline ends came to 14 bases. The CDR3 loop spans 15 amino acids. This CDR3 reads CASSGRDRSSYEQYF. CDR3 in DNA: TGTGCCAGCAGCGGCCGGGACCGAAGCTCCTACGAGCAGTACTTC.

The rearrangement uses TRBV6-1 and TRBJ2-7; D may be TRBD1 (7 bases). The CDR3 is 14 residues long. Between the trimmed V and J ends, which lost 7 bases and 1 base, there was a span of 14 bases. Germline V CDR1 and CDR2: MNHNS, SASEGT. CDR3 DNA sequence: TGTGCCAGCAACGAACAGGGGACTTCCTACGAGCAGTACTTC. Protein: CASNEQGTSYEQYF.

This CDR3 reads CSARGKAGPDTQYF. The CDR3 nucleotides read TGCAGTGCTAGAGGGAAAGCGGGGCCAGATACGCAGTATTTT. V is TRBV20-1 and J is TRBJ2-3, with TRBD2 identical over 7 bases. Per the germline V gene, CDR1 is DFQATT and CDR2 is SNEGSKA (reference sequence). The CDR3 consists of 14 residues. The V segment lost 1 base and the J segment 4 bases; nucleotides outside the gene matches: 5.

This clonotype was seen a handful of times. The V and J genes are TRBV5-5 and TRBJ2-5; possible D gene TRBD1, 5 bases. V shed 2 bases and J shed 4 bases, with 21 bases lying between them. CDR1 and CDR2 from the germline V gene are SGHKS and YYEKEE (reference sequence). The CDR3 contains 17 residues. The CDR3: CASSLYWTTGATETQYF. CDR3 coding DNA: TGTGCCAGCAGCTTATACTGGACAACGGGTGCCACAGAGACCCAGTACTTC.

This sequence joins TRBV7-2 and TRBJ1-5, with D hard to call. Germline CDR1 reads SGHTA; CDR2 reads FQGNSA. The CDR3 is 13 residues long. Deletions cut 2 bases from V and 5 bases from J, with 7 bases between. The CDR3 DNA reads as TGTGCCAGCAGCTTATTTACGGATCAGCCCCAGCATTTT. The encoded protein is CASSLFTDQPQHF. The variable domain in full, completed from reference TRBV7-2 and TRBJ1-5, reads GAGVSQSPSNKVTEKGKDVELRCDPISGHTALYWYRQSLGQGLEFLIYFQGNSAPDKSGLPSDRFSAERTGGSVSTLTIQRTQQEDSAVYLCASSLFTDQPQHFGDGTRLSIL.

This clonotype was recorded a few times. The chain combines TRBV5-1 with TRBJ2-2, with 8 nucleotides matching TRBD2. The CDR3 runs to 16 residues. CDR1 and CDR2 (germline): SGHRS, YFSETQ. Trimming at V came to 4 bases and at J to 2 bases, leaving 7 bases not matched to a gene. CDR3 region: CASSLGLALNTGELFF. The CDR3 DNA follows: TGCGCCAGCAGCCTAGGACTAGCTCTAAACACCGGGGAGCTGTTTTTT.